The clone carrying this T cell receptor (beta chain) was detected once. Its antigen is unidentified. V lost 3 bases and J lost 4, with 18 bases in between. Germline V gene lookup returns CDR1 SGDLS and CDR2 YYNGEE. This CDR3 contains 16 residues. This entry comes from a study of shared clonotypes between healthy human individuals. Whole-study findings and limits: Larger richness was generally estimated for naive than memory subsets. Sharing across several donors was seen in 4% to 5% of naive CD4 clonotypes.

Sequencing used immunoSEQ multiplex PCR; TCRdb keeps in-frame clones, though not all of them. The table shows some 2.1 million clones, with about 95% occurring only once. The sequenced sample consisted of naive CD4+ T cells sorted from blood. Indicated subset: CD45RA+ positively selected. This rearrangement joins TRBV9 to TRBJ2-3; a weak D match, TRBD2 (5 bases). The origin of this receptor is a man aged 18 to 29 in good health. Here the CDR3 reads CASSGGRLDFSDTQYF. CDR3 DNA: TGTGCCAGCAGCGGCGGGCGGTTAGACTTCTCAGATACGCAGTATTTT.